This is a list of T cell receptor beta chains from one sample in a study of T-cell memory formation after mild COVID-19. MiXCR, applied by TCRdb to the 5' RACE reads, yields one record per CDR3 protein. The data show about 130,000 distinct CDR3 sequences, with roughly a quarter seen just once and roughly 25% held by the top ten. Source material: PBMCs or a T cell subset sorted from them (not recorded which). The receptors were sampled from an adult woman who had mild COVID-19 (a few samples of this study predate the infection). Cell type and time point are not known. The CDR3 runs from the conserved cysteine through the conserved F or W. The D gene is left open where the match is weak. The size of a clone is reported for some rows only, either as once, few or many, or as a class for expanded clones.

j_call: TRBJ2-7; d_call: TRBD1; v_call: TRBV5-1; clone_size: .; cdr3_aa: CASSLGQGVYEQYF; cdr3_nt: TGCGCCAGCAGCCTAGGACAGGGGGTATACGAGCAGTACTTC
j_call: TRBJ2-1; d_call: .; v_call: TRBV15; clone_size: .; cdr3_aa: CATTELARRREQFF; cdr3_nt: TGTGCCACCACCGAATTGGCCCGGAGGCGTGAGCAGTTCTTC
j_call: TRBJ2-7; d_call: TRBD1; v_call: TRBV9; clone_size: few; cdr3_aa: CASSTRGGTGPSNEQYF; cdr3_nt: TGTGCCAGCAGCACCCGTGGCGGGACAGGGCCCTCCAACGAGCAGTACTTC
j_call: TRBJ1-2; d_call: TRBD1; v_call: TRBV3-1; clone_size: few; cdr3_aa: CASTRDSNYGYTF; cdr3_nt: TGTGCCAGCACCCGGGACAGCAACTATGGCTACACCTTC
j_call: TRBJ2-1; d_call: TRBD1; v_call: TRBV6-5; clone_size: .; cdr3_aa: CASSQSDRINEQFF; cdr3_nt: TGTGCCAGCAGTCAGTCGGACAGGATAAATGAGCAGTTCTTC
j_call: TRBJ2-1; d_call: TRBD2; v_call: TRBV7-9; clone_size: .; cdr3_aa: CASSRWTSGTYNEQFF; cdr3_nt: TGTGCCAGCAGCCGATGGACTAGCGGGACCTACAATGAGCAGTTCTTC
j_call: TRBJ1-2; d_call: .; v_call: TRBV19; clone_size: .; cdr3_aa: CASSMTEYGYTF; cdr3_nt: TGTGCCAGTAGTATGACAGAGTATGGCTACACCTTC
j_call: TRBJ1-1; d_call: .; v_call: TRBV6-5; clone_size: .; cdr3_aa: CASSETRQGTEAFF; cdr3_nt: TGTGCCAGCAGTGAAACACGGCAGGGGACTGAAGCTTTCTTT
j_call: TRBJ2-5; d_call: .; v_call: TRBV12-3/TRBV12-4; clone_size: .; cdr3_aa: CASSYRAGETQYF; cdr3_nt: TGTGCCAGCAGTTACAGGGCTGGAGAGACCCAGTACTTC
j_call: TRBJ2-1; d_call: TRBD2; v_call: TRBV5-1; clone_size: few; cdr3_aa: CASSLGGTSGKFYNEQFF; cdr3_nt: TGCGCCAGCAGCTTGGGCGGGACTAGCGGGAAGTTCTACAATGAGCAGTTCTTC
j_call: TRBJ1-1; d_call: .; v_call: TRBV9; clone_size: .; cdr3_aa: CASSVGGEANTEAFF; cdr3_nt: TGTGCCAGCAGCGTAGGGGGTGAGGCCAACACTGAAGCTTTCTTT
j_call: TRBJ1-3; d_call: .; v_call: TRBV4-3; clone_size: .; cdr3_aa: CASSQAGPGNTIYF; cdr3_nt: TGCGCCAGCAGCCAAGCCGGGCCTGGAAACACCATATATTTT
j_call: TRBJ1-1; d_call: .; v_call: TRBV9; clone_size: .; cdr3_aa: CASSVHQGSTEAFF; cdr3_nt: TGTGCCAGCAGCGTACACCAGGGAAGCACTGAAGCTTTCTTT
j_call: TRBJ1-2; d_call: .; v_call: TRBV15; clone_size: many; cdr3_aa: CATSSTPRLGYTF; cdr3_nt: TGTGCCACCAGCTCGACCCCGCGGCTAGGCTACACCTTC
j_call: TRBJ2-7; d_call: .; v_call: TRBV11-2; clone_size: many; cdr3_aa: CASSLGTGGGPSYEQYF; cdr3_nt: TGTGCCAGCAGCTTAGGCACAGGAGGGGGGCCGTCCTACGAGCAGTACTTC
j_call: TRBJ2-3; d_call: TRBD2; v_call: TRBV29-1; clone_size: .; cdr3_aa: CSVKRENTDTQYF; cdr3_nt: TGCAGCGTCAAGCGGGAAAACACAGATACGCAGTATTTT
j_call: TRBJ1-1; d_call: .; v_call: TRBV5-6; clone_size: .; cdr3_aa: CASSLGQTDAFF; cdr3_nt: TGTGCCAGCAGCTTGGGACAGACAGACGCTTTCTTT